The present T cell receptor (beta chain) was sequenced within a study of OX40 agonist ivuxolimab in advanced cancers. General study points: Antigen targets of the expanded peripheral T cells went undetermined.

The table came from immunoSEQ multiplex PCR; TCRdb's copy has only in-frame clones and leaves some out. Here the sample spans 45,000 to 50,000 clones, roughly nine tenths being singletons. The germline CDR1 and CDR2 sequences are LNHDA and SQIVND (reference sequence). The V segment lost 6 bases and the J segment 3 bases; nucleotides outside the gene matches: 4. This CDR3 is 13 amino acids long. To note about this clone: Antigen specificity is unknown.

The chain is built from TRBV19 and TRBJ2-5; 7 bases are a match to TRBD1. The receptor's source is an adult with an advanced solid tumor such as melanoma, head and neck, liver or kidney cancer. This sample comprised CD4+ or CD8+ T cells sorted from blood, obtained in a trial of the OX40 agonist ivuxolimab. CDR3 in DNA: TGTGCCAGTAGAAATACAGGGGAAGAGACCCAGTACTTC. The encoded protein is CASRNTGEETQYF.